Listed here are 22 T cell receptor beta chains from one sample, sequenced in a study of T cells after yellow fever vaccination. MiXCR, applied by TCRdb to the 5' RACE reads, yields one record per CDR3 protein. The sample includes hundreds of thousands of distinct CDR3 sequences, 10% to 15% seen only once; the top ten take 15%. The sample here was PBMCs, taken on the day of the yellow fever booster vaccination. The receptors here all came from a young man who received the YFV17D yellow fever vaccine.

This clonotype showed up just a few times. The J gene is TRBJ2-1, the V gene TRBV4-3, with 11 positions matching TRBD2. CDR3 size: 18 residues. Germline CDR1 reads LGHNA; CDR2 reads YSLEER. With 1 base clipped from V and 5 bases from J, the junction kept 10 bases outside the gene matches. CDR3 residues: CASSQALVLAGVNNEQFF. CDR3 coding DNA: TGCGCCAGCAGCCAAGCCTTGGTACTAGCGGGAGTGAACAATGAGCAGTTCTTC.

The table lists this clonotype with a few counts. The V and J genes are TRBV6-1 and TRBJ1-1; D unclear. CDR1 MNHNS and CDR2 SASEGT come from the germline V gene. The CDR3 extends over 14 amino acids. Trimming took off 6 bases at V and 0 bases at J, with 11 bases between the two ends. The CDR3 spells CASSLLDVNTEAFF. CDR3 sequence (DNA): TGTGCCAGCAGCCTCCTGGACGTGAACACTGAAGCTTTCTTT.

The J gene is TRBJ2-5, the V gene TRBV29-1; D perhaps matches TRBD1 (7 bases). This CDR3 spans 14 amino acids. CDR1 SQVTM and CDR2 ANQGSEA come from the germline V gene. The V end was cut by 4 bases, the J end by 7 bases, with 19 bases between. In nucleotides, the CDR3 is TGCAGCGTTGCGGAGGGACAGCGAGGGGCGACCCAGTACTTC. Translated, it gives CSVAEGQRGATQYF.

The chain joins TRBV18 to TRBJ2-1; 10 bases match TRBD2. The J segment lost 4 bases and the V segment lost 2 bases, leaving 5 bases of the junction unmatched. The germline V gene has CDR1 KGHSH and CDR2 LQKENI. There are 16 residues in the CDR3. CDR3 loop: CASSPTPAGGYNEQFF. Written as DNA, the CDR3 is TGTGCCAGCTCACCAACTCCAGCGGGAGGGTACAATGAGCAGTTCTTC. Together with reference TRBV18 and TRBJ2-1, the CDR3 gives the full variable domain: NAGVMQNPRHLVRRRGQEARLRCSPMKGHSHVYWYRQLPEEGLKFMVYLQKENIIDESGMPKERFSAEFPKEGPSILRIQQVVRGDSAAYFCASSPTPAGGYNEQFFGPGTRLTVL.

V gene TRBV5-1 combines with J gene TRBJ2-4, with D uncertain. Germline CDR1 and CDR2: SGHRS and YFSETQ. The length of the CDR3 is 13 residues. Trimming pared 0 bases from V and 5 bases from J, leaving 6 bases between. The CDR3 sequence: CASSLGDQNIQYF. Here the CDR3 DNA reads TGCGCCAGCAGCTTGGGAGACCAAAACATTCAGTACTTC.

The chain employs TRBV15 and TRBJ2-1, with D possibly being TRBD1 or TRBD2 (6 bases each). The CDR3 covers 16 residues. Trimming pared 4 bases from V and 8 bases from J, leaving 21 bases between. Germline CDR1 reads LNHNV; CDR2 reads YYDKDF (reference sequence). CDR3 in amino acids: CATSKGGLTGFDEQFF. The CDR3 nucleotides read TGTGCCACCAGCAAAGGGGGACTTACAGGGTTTGATGAGCAGTTCTTC. Combining the CDR3 with reference TRBV15 and TRBJ2-1 gives the whole variable domain DAMVIQNPRYQVTQFGKPVTLSCSQTLNHNVMYWYQQKSSQAPKLLFHYYDKDFNNEADTPDNFQSRRPNTSFCFLDIRSPGLGDTAMYLCATSKGGLTGFDEQFFGPGTRLTVL.

This clonotype was counted between two and nine times. The CDR3 region has the DNA TGTGCCAGCAGCCCGACAGTTTCGGGATACGAGCAGTACTTC. It is translated as CASSPTVSGYEQYF. V gene TRBV27 combines with J gene TRBJ2-7; D assignment may be TRBD1 or TRBD2 (5 bases each). Germline lookup yields CDR1 MNHEY and CDR2 SMNVEV (reference sequence). Deletions cut 6 bases from V and 4 bases from J, with 16 bases between. CDR3 size: 14 residues.

This chain connects TRBV24-1 to TRBJ2-5; weak D call: TRBD1 (5 bases). Per the germline V gene, CDR1 is KGHDR and CDR2 is SFDVKD. This CDR3 has 17 residues. Deletions cut 1 base from V and 4 bases from J, with 18 bases between. CDR3: CATSDFESVGLGETQYF. The CDR3 bases are TGTGCCACCAGTGATTTCGAGTCGGTGGGGCTCGGAGAGACCCAGTACTTC.

This clonotype turned up a few times. The rearrangement joins TRBV6-2 or TRBV6-3 to TRBJ1-1, with D maybe TRBD1 (5 bases). There are 13 residues in the CDR3. CDR1 and CDR2 from the germline V gene are MNHEY and SVGEGT. Trimming pared 7 bases from V and 4 bases from J, leaving 13 bases between. The CDR3 region has the DNA TGTGCCAGCACAATCGGGGGTCCCACTGAAGCTTTCTTT. It codes for CASTIGGPTEAFF.

This clonotype has more than one count but fewer than ten. V gene TRBV18 combines with J gene TRBJ2-1; 7 bases are a match to TRBD2. Per the germline V gene, CDR1 is KGHSH and CDR2 is LQKENI. V gave up 0 bases and J gave up 10 bases; unmatched junction bases: 6. CDR3 length: 14 residues. The DNA of the CDR3 is TGTGCCAGCTCACCACCGGGGAGGGGCGGAGAGCAGTTCTTC. Amino acids: CASSPPGRGGEQFF.

The chain couples TRBV29-1 to TRBJ2-5, with D unresolved. This CDR3 spans 11 amino acids. V lost 8 bases to trimming and J lost 5 bases, with 12 bases between them. Germline V CDR1 and CDR2: SQVTM, ANQGSEA. The CDR3 region has the DNA TGCAGCCCAACTGTCGGGGAGACCCAGTACTTC. As protein: CSPTVGETQYF.

This clonotype appeared many times. The gene calls are TRBV7-9 and TRBJ2-3; D possibly matches TRBD1 or TRBD2 (5 bases each). Trimming left V 0 bases short and J 4 bases short, with 5 bases between. The CDR3 has 13 residues. The V gene's germline CDR1 is SEHNR and CDR2 FQNEAQ (reference sequence). CDR3 bases: TGTGCCAGCAGCTTAGCGGGACCAGATACGCAGTATTTT. This translates into CASSLAGPDTQYF.

DNA of the CDR3: TGTGCCAGCAGCCCCCCCAAGGGACTAGCGGGAAGTGAGCAGTTCTTC. Protein product: CASSPPKGLAGSEQFF. The J gene is TRBJ2-1, the V gene TRBV6-1, with 13 bases aligning to TRBD2. V lost 6 bases to trimming and J lost 9 bases; unmatched junction nucleotides: 11. CDR1 and CDR2 from the germline V gene are MNHNS and SASEGT. The CDR3 totals 16 residues.

In nucleotides, the CDR3 is TGTGCCAGCAGTTACTCGACCGCAGGGAACACTGAAGCTTTCTTT. It encodes CASSYSTAGNTEAFF. The chain combines TRBV6-5 with TRBJ1-1; D is unclear. The CDR3 is made up of 15 amino acids. Germline-derived CDR1 and CDR2 are MNHEY and SVGAGI. Trimming removed 0 bases from V and 1 base from J, with 9 bases in between.

The gene calls are TRBV29-1 and TRBJ2-2; 8 positions agree with TRBD1. Germline CDR1 is SQVTM and CDR2 is ANQGSEA. V lost 5 bases, J lost 3 bases, and 8 bases stayed unmatched. CDR3 length equals 15 residues. The CDR3 nucleotides read TGCAGCGTTAGGACCGGACAGGGTCACACCGGGGAGCTGTTTTTT. It yields the protein CSVRTGQGHTGELFF.

The V call is TRBV28, the J call TRBJ2-1; 8 nucleotides align to TRBD1. V lost 2 bases, J lost 9 bases, and 9 bases stayed unmatched. CDR3 length: 15 amino acids. CDR1 and CDR2 from the germline V gene are MDHEN and SYDVKM. As DNA, the CDR3 is TGTGCCAGCAGTTTAAAGTTGTCAGGGGGCGGTGAGCAGTTCTTC. This codes for CASSLKLSGGGEQFF.

This chain links TRBV7-2 with TRBJ2-7, with 8 bases identical to TRBD1. The CDR3 extends over 14 amino acids. J gave up 4 bases and V 5 bases, and 7 bases lay outside the gene matches. The germline V gene encodes CDR1 SGHTA and CDR2 FQGNSA. CDR3: CASSAQGALYEQYF. The CDR3 DNA follows: TGTGCCAGCAGCGCTCAGGGGGCTCTGTACGAGCAGTACTTC.

The chain combines TRBV11-2 with TRBJ2-5, with D unclear. The CDR3 consists of 13 residues. Trimming cost V 5 bases and J 3 bases, with 10 bases left between them. Germline V CDR1 and CDR2: SGHAT, FQNNGV. CDR3: CASSPKAEETQYF. In nucleotides, the CDR3 is TGTGCCAGCAGCCCAAAGGCGGAAGAGACCCAGTACTTC.

The chain links TRBV6-5 to TRBJ2-7; TRBD2 matches at 8 bases. This CDR3 comprises 12 residues. Germline CDR1 and CDR2: MNHEY and SVGAGI. The J segment lost 3 bases and the V segment lost 10 bases, leaving 5 bases of the junction unmatched. The CDR3 region has the DNA TGTGCCACTCGGGAGGGTGGCTACGAGCAGTACTTC. The encoded protein is CATREGGYEQYF.

This rearrangement joins TRBV30 to TRBJ2-7; tentative D call: TRBD1 (5 bases). Germline V lookup: CDR1 GTSNPN, CDR2 SVGIG (reference sequence). The CDR3 has 12 amino acids. V lost 4 bases to trimming and J lost 7 bases, with 14 bases between them. The CDR3 protein is CAWTSGRAEQYF. In DNA, the CDR3 is TGTGCCTGGACTTCCGGCAGGGCAGAGCAGTACTTC.

The chain is built from TRBV6-1 and TRBJ2-4, with 8 bases lining up with TRBD2. After removal of 1 base from V and 0 bases from J, the junction contained 11 bases not matched to a gene. The CDR3 spans 19 residues. Germline loops: CDR1 MNHNS, CDR2 SASEGT. This CDR3 reads CASSEVPGGYKAAKNIQYF. The CDR3 coding sequence is TGTGCCAGCAGTGAAGTCCCGGGAGGGTATAAAGCAGCCAAAAACATTCAGTACTTC.

This clonotype was observed at least ten times. V usage is TRBV20-1 and J usage is TRBJ2-5, with unresolved D. This CDR3 is 13 amino acids long. V lost 0 bases to trimming and J lost 1 base, with 6 bases between them. Germline values: CDR1 DFQATT, CDR2 SNEGSKA (reference sequence). This chain's CDR3 is CSARERPQETQYF. As DNA, the CDR3 is TGCAGTGCTAGAGAACGGCCCCAAGAGACCCAGTACTTC.